The rows below give T cell receptor beta chains drawn from one sample of a study of blood T cell repertoires in COVID-19. The repertoire was sequenced with immunoSEQ multiplex PCR; TCRdb's copy has only in-frame clones and lacks some. The sample includes approximately 120,000 clones, 90% seen only once; the top ten take 1.1%. The sequenced material came from peripheral blood. The receptors come from a human donor in a cohort sampled during active COVID-19. Each CDR3 is given with its conserved first and last residue.

v_call	j_call	cdr3_length	cdr3_aa
TRBV28	TRBJ1-2	12	CASRGASYGYTF
TRBV2	TRBJ1-5	11	CASRRGSTQHF
TRBV5-5	TRBJ2-3	16	CASSPYQTSGTDTQYF
TRBV5-1	TRBJ2-7	14	CASSLGGGSYEQYF
TRBV9	TRBJ2-5	14	CASSVDRGQETQYF
TRBV7-2	TRBJ1-2	14	CASSLGRTGYGYTF
TRBV3-1/TRBV3-2	TRBJ1-2	16	CASSQLQGRRRGGYTF
TRBV23-1	TRBJ2-7	18	CASSHDRGGAPDGYEQYF
TRBV3-1/TRBV3-2	TRBJ2-3	13	CASSLAATDTQYF
TRBV5-8	TRBJ2-7	15	CASSVRQARNYEQYF
TRBV5-1	TRBJ2-3	13	CASSSPGSDTQYF
TRBV6-4	TRBJ1-2	16	CASSDSGDRVEDGYTF
TRBV27	TRBJ1-2	15	CASRPGRTTNYGYTF
TRBV4-2	TRBJ2-5	14	CASSPEALGETQYF
TRBV6-4	TRBJ2-2	18	CASRRGGGRKVSTGELFF
TRBV5-1	TRBJ2-1	18	CASSKGLAGAKPYNEQFF
TRBV10-3	TRBJ2-3	15	CAISGSAGTSGTQYF